A selection of T cell receptor beta chains follows, all from one sample in a study of identical twins. Via MiXCR, TCRdb re-called the 5' RACE reads, giving one row per CDR3 protein. There are just under 550,000 distinct CDR3 sequences in the sample; around 15% occur only once, and 0.44% lies in the top ten. The same specimen was also included in a second study, on yellow fever vaccine responses in identical twins.

Sample: CD4+ T cells sorted from blood. These receptors were collected from a woman aged 18-29 years in good health. Both conserved end residues are part of each CDR3. A D gene is named only where the DNA matches it firmly. Clone size is given for some rows only: seen once, a few or many times, or a class if the clone is expanded.

V gene	D gene	clone size	J gene	CDR3 DNA	CDR3 protein
TRBV9	.	few	TRBJ2-7	TGTGCCAGCAGCGTAGACTCTAAGCCCTCCTACGAGCAGTACTTC	CASSVDSKPSYEQYF
TRBV5-6	TRBD1	.	TRBJ1-6	TGTGCCAGCAGCGGATCCGGGACAGTGAATAATTCACCCCTCCACTTT	CASSGSGTVNNSPLHF
TRBV5-1	.	few	TRBJ2-2	TGCGCCAGCAGCTCCCCCGGTGTTGGGACCGGGGAGCTGTTTTTT	CASSSPGVGTGELFF
TRBV24-1	.	.	TRBJ2-2	TGTGCCACCAGTGAGGAGAACACCGGGGAGCTGTTTTTT	CATSEENTGELFF
TRBV2	.	few	TRBJ2-1	TGTGCCAGCAGCCAAGGGTGGCTAGTTAGGAATGAGCAGTTCTTC	CASSQGWLVRNEQFF
TRBV11-2	.	.	TRBJ2-3	TGTGCCAGCAGCCCCAGGTCTAAAGCGAGCACAGATACGCAGTATTTT	CASSPRSKASTDTQYF
TRBV14	TRBD2	few	TRBJ2-1	TGTGCCAGCAGCCTCCGTCCCGGACTAGCGGGGGGAACCAGCTCCTACAATGAGCAGTTCTTC	CASSLRPGLAGGTSSYNEQFF
TRBV10-3	.	.	TRBJ2-7	TGTGCCATCAGTGAGTGGGAAGTCCCTTCGTACGAGCAGTACTTC	CAISEWEVPSYEQYF
TRBV7-3	.	.	TRBJ2-3	TGTGCCAGCAGCTTAACAGCGTATCGCACAGATACGCAGTATTTT	CASSLTAYRTDTQYF
TRBV10-3	TRBD2	.	TRBJ2-7	TGTGCCATGAGGGCTAGCGGGAGCGGCGAGCAGTACTTC	CAMRASGSGEQYF
TRBV5-1	.	.	TRBJ1-3	TGCGCCAGCAGCGCGATGACAGTGCCTGGAAACACCATATATTTT	CASSAMTVPGNTIYF